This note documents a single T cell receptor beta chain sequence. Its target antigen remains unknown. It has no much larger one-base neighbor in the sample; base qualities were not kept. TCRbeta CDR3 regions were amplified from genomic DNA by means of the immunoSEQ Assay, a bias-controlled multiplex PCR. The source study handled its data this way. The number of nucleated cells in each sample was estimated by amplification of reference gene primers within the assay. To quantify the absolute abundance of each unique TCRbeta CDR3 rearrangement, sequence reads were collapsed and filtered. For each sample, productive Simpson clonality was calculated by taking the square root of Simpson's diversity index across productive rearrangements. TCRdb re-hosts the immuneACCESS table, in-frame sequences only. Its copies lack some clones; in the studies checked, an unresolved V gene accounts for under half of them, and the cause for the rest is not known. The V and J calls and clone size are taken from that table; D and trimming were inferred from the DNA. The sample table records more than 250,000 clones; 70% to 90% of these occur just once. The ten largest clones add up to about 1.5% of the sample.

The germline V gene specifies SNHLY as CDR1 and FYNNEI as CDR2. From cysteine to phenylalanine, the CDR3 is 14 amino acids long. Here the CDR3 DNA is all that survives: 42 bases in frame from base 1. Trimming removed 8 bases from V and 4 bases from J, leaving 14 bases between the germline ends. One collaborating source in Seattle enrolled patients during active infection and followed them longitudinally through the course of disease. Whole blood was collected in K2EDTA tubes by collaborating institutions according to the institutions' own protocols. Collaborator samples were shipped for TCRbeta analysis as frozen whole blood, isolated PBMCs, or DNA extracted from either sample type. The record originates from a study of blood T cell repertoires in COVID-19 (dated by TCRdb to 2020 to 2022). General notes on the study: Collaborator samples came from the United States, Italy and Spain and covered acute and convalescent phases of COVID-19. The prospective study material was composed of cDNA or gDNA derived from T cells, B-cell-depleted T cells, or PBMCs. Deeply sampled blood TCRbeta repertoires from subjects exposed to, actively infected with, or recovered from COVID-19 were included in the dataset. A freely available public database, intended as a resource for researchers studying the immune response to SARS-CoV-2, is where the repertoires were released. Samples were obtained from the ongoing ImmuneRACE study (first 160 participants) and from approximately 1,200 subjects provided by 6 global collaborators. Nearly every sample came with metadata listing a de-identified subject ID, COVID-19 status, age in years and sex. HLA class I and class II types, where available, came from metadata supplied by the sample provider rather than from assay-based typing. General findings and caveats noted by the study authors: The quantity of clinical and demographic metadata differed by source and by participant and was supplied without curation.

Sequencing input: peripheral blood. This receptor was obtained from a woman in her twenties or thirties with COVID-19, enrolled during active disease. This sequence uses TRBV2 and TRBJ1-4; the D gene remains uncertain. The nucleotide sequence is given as TGTGCCAGCTCGGGTGGCCAGCTTAATGAAAAACTGTTTTTT. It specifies CASSGGQLNEKLFF.